The 28 T cell receptor beta chains below were found in one sample sequenced in a study of blood T cell repertoires in COVID-19. Clones were sequenced by immunoSEQ multiplex PCR, and TCRdb holds only the in-frame ones, with some missing. Found here are roughly 84,000 clones, 75% of them singletons; the top ten hold approximately 4.6%. Sequencing was carried out using peripheral blood. All receptors come from a woman aged 45-59 years with acute or convalescent COVID-19.

This sequence joins TRBV4-1 and TRBJ2-1; 14 bases match TRBD2. CDR1 MGHRA and CDR2 YSYEKL come from the germline V gene. The CDR3 is 18 residues long. J gave up 1 base and V 2 bases, and 4 bases lay outside the gene matches. Here the CDR3 reads CASSQPGLAGGSYNEQFF. The DNA of the CDR3 is TGCGCCAGCAGCCAACCAGGACTAGCGGGGGGTTCCTACAATGAGCAGTTCTTC.

V is TRBV6-2 or TRBV6-3 and J is TRBJ2-1, with 7 nucleotides matching TRBD1. J lost 1 base, V lost 6 bases, and 6 bases had no gene match. Germline lookup yields CDR1 MNHEY and CDR2 SVGEGT. This CDR3 is 15 amino acids long. The CDR3 here is CASSLGQVSYNEQFF. CDR3 sequence (DNA): TGTGCCAGCAGCCTCGGACAGGTATCCTACAATGAGCAGTTCTTC.

The chain recombines TRBV19 with TRBJ2-2; 10 nucleotides line up with TRBD1. CDR3 length equals 15 residues. With V trimmed by 7 bases and J by 6 bases, 8 bases remained unmatched. In germline, CDR1 is LNHDA, CDR2 SQIVND (reference sequence). The CDR3 loop is CASNKDRGSPGELFF. CDR3 nucleotides: TGTGCCAGTAACAAGGACAGGGGGTCTCCCGGGGAGCTGTTTTTT.

The chain uses TRBV5-8 and TRBJ1-6; 7 bases fit TRBD1. Germline loops: CDR1 SGHTS, CDR2 YDEGEE. The trim removed 4 bases at V and 7 bases at J, leaving 5 bases unmatched. The CDR3 has 14 residues. The CDR3 DNA reads as TGTGCCAGCAGCCCGGACAGGACCAATTCACCCCTCCACTTT. Translating gives CASSPDRTNSPLHF.

The chain combines TRBV2 with TRBJ1-4; D not certain. V lost 5 bases to trimming and J lost 3 bases, with 10 bases between them. CDR1 and CDR2 from the germline V gene are SNHLY and FYNNEI. CDR3 length: 14 residues. The CDR3 sequence: CASSLRRANEKLFF. CDR3 DNA: TGTGCCAGCAGTCTGAGGCGGGCTAATGAAAAACTGTTTTTT.

This clone was picked up a small number of times. The chain uses TRBV7-9 and TRBJ2-1, with 7 bases fitting TRBD1. V shed 5 bases, J shed 3 bases, and the junction held 10 bases outside the gene matches. The germline gives CDR1 SEHNR, CDR2 FQNEAQ (reference sequence). This CDR3 spans 16 amino acids. The CDR3 nucleotides read TGTGCCAGCAGCCCGTTACAGGGGACAAACTACAATGAGCAGTTCTTC. Translated, it gives CASSPLQGTNYNEQFF.

CDR3 protein: CASSQGTRDRGPKNIQYF. The CDR3 nucleotides are TGTGCCAGCAGCCAGGGAACCCGGGACAGGGGACCCAAAAACATTCAGTACTTC. The chain has TRBV4-2 and TRBJ2-4; 10 bases fit TRBD1. The CDR3 runs 18 residues. Germline loops: CDR1 LGHNA, CDR2 YNFKEQ. J lost 2 bases, V lost 3 bases, and 10 bases had no gene match.

In regard to this clone: Within the sample, other DNA sequences also encode this same CDR3. The chain recombines TRBV5-1 with TRBJ1-6, with D possibly matching TRBD1 (6 bases). V lost 0 bases and J 4 bases, leaving 11 bases between the germline ends. The CDR3 length is 16 residues. The germline gives CDR1 SGHRS, CDR2 YFSETQ. CDR3 amino acids: CASSLEQGEYNSPLHF. DNA of the CDR3: TGCGCCAGCAGCTTGGAACAGGGCGAATATAATTCACCCCTCCACTTT.

This clone was seen a few times. The rearrangement uses TRBV7-2 and TRBJ2-4, with 7 bases identical to TRBD2. The germline CDR1 and CDR2 sequences are SGHTA and FQGNSA. This CDR3 spans 19 amino acids. Germline trimming cut 1 base from V and 4 bases from J; bases unmatched to any gene: 16. The CDR3 DNA reads as TGTGCCAGCAGCTTAGTGGTGTCCGGGCGGGGGTTTCTTAAAAACATTCAGTACTTC. Residues: CASSLVVSGRGFLKNIQYF.

In DNA, the CDR3 is TGTGCCTGGAGCTCCTGGGGGGGACAGGGGATCATGAACACTGAAGCTTTCTTT. It translates to CAWSSWGGQGIMNTEAFF. This sequence joins TRBV30 and TRBJ1-1, with TRBD1 identical over 10 bases. The J segment lost 0 bases and the V segment lost 3 bases, leaving 13 bases of the junction unmatched. The CDR3 contains 18 residues. Germline-derived CDR1 and CDR2 are GTSNPN and SVGIG (reference sequence).

This rearrangement joins TRBV7-9 to TRBJ1-2; 8 bases line up with TRBD1. V lost 3 bases and J lost 6; bases outside the gene matches: 9. This CDR3 is 15 amino acids long. Germline V lookup: CDR1 SEHNR, CDR2 FQNEAQ (reference sequence). CDR3 region: CASSFFPGGNDGYTF. CDR3 coding DNA: TGTGCCAGCAGCTTCTTCCCAGGGGGCAACGATGGCTACACCTTC. The complete variable domain, with remaining parts taken from reference TRBV7-9 and TRBJ1-2, reads DTGVSQNPRHKITKRGQNVTFRCDPISEHNRLYWYRQTLGQGPEFLTYFQNEAQLEKSRLLSDRFSAERPKGSFSTLEIQRTEQGDSAMYLCASSFFPGGNDGYTFGSGTRLTVV.

Concerning this clone: Different DNA sequences within this sample yield the same CDR3. The chain carries TRBV18 and TRBJ1-5; D is unresolved. The CDR3 sequence is 13 residues long. Trimming shortened V by 3 bases and J by 0 bases, and 3 bases separated the two germline ends. Germline lookup yields CDR1 KGHSH and CDR2 LQKENI. The CDR3: CASSPNSNQPQHF. The CDR3 nucleotides read TGTGCCAGCTCACCCAATAGCAATCAGCCCCAGCATTTT.

This clone has just a few counts. V usage is TRBV6-1 and J usage is TRBJ1-2; possibly TRBD1 for D (5 bases). Germline V gives CDR1 MNHNS, CDR2 SASEGT. CDR3 length: 15 residues. Trimming took off 3 bases at V and 1 base at J, with 12 bases between the two ends. CDR3 loop: CASSEGWGLNYGYTF. The CDR3 coding sequence is TGTGCCAGCAGTGAGGGGTGGGGACTTAACTATGGCTACACCTTC.

This chain links TRBV5-5 with TRBJ2-5; possible D gene TRBD2, 5 bases. Germline CDR1 and CDR2: SGHKS and YYEKEE (reference sequence). CDR3 length: 12 amino acids. V shed 1 base and J shed 5 bases, with 6 bases lying between them. CDR3 in amino acids: CASSLREETQYF. The CDR3 DNA is TGTGCCAGCAGCTTGAGGGAGGAGACCCAGTACTTC.

The V gene is TRBV2, the J gene TRBJ1-1; no clear D gene. Trimming cost V 3 bases and J 5 bases, with 16 bases left between them. Germline CDR1 SNHLY, CDR2 FYNNEI. The CDR3 has 15 amino acids. The CDR3 sequence is CASSESRPGRTEAFF. The CDR3 nucleotides read TGTGCCAGCAGTGAGAGTAGGCCGGGTCGGACTGAAGCTTTCTTT.

This clone was detected only a few times. The chain couples TRBV5-1 to TRBJ2-7; possible D gene TRBD1, 5 bases. V lost 0 bases and J 8 bases, leaving 12 bases between the germline ends. CDR3 length: 13 residues. Germline V CDR1 and CDR2: SGHRS, YFSETQ. CDR3 nucleotides: TGCGCCAGCAGCTTGGTAGAAGGGGCACAGCAGTACTTC. Its protein is CASSLVEGAQQYF.

The chain joins TRBV9 to TRBJ1-2; perhaps TRBD1 as D (6 bases). The CDR3 sequence is 13 residues long. Trimming pared 4 bases from V and 6 bases from J, leaving 13 bases between. Germline V gene lookup returns CDR1 SGDLS and CDR2 YYNGEE. CDR3 sequence reads: CASSPWTEDGYTF. The CDR3 bases are TGTGCCAGCAGCCCCTGGACAGAGGATGGCTACACCTTC.

V gene TRBV28 combines with J gene TRBJ2-1; perhaps TRBD1 as D (6 bases). Per germline, CDR1 MDHEN and CDR2 SYDVKM. The CDR3 totals 17 residues. Trimming shortened V by 4 bases and J by 7 bases, and 23 bases separated the two germline ends. This CDR3 is CASSSLLDRISRNEQFF. CDR3 nucleotides: TGTGCCAGCAGTTCCCTTTTGGACAGAATATCGCGTAATGAGCAGTTCTTC.

There are a few counts of this clone. V is TRBV24-1 and J is TRBJ2-5; 7 bases are a match to TRBD2. V dropped 1 base and J dropped 4; count of bases not matched to a gene: 17. CDR3 length: 19 amino acids. Germline loops: CDR1 KGHDR, CDR2 SFDVKD. The CDR3 is CATSDFGSRGRADGETQYF. In nucleotides, the CDR3 is TGTGCCACCAGTGATTTCGGGTCGCGGGGGAGGGCGGACGGAGAGACCCAGTACTTC.

The CDR3 reads CASSPQGAIGQPQHF. CDR3 DNA sequence: TGTGCCAGCTCACCCCAGGGGGCGATCGGTCAGCCCCAGCATTTT. This sequence joins TRBV18 and TRBJ1-5, with 8 bases fitting TRBD1. Germline V gene lookup returns CDR1 KGHSH and CDR2 LQKENI. Trimming took 3 bases from V and 6 from J; bases not matched to a gene: 7. This CDR3 region has 15 residues.

The rearrangement links TRBV3-1 (or the pseudogene TRBV3-2) to TRBJ2-7; possible D gene TRBD1, 6 bases. The CDR3 is 16 amino acids. CDR1 is LGHDT, CDR2 YNNKEL, per germline (reference sequence). Deletions cut 4 bases from V and 3 bases from J, with 19 bases between. CDR3 DNA: TGTGCCAGCAGCCTCCTCGGGGCCAGGGGAAACTACGAGCAGTACTTC. Residues: CASSLLGARGNYEQYF.

J is TRBJ2-5 and V is TRBV6-1, with 15 bases that match TRBD2. Trimming cost V 2 bases and J 0 bases; bases outside gene matches: 7. The CDR3 has 19 residues. Germline loops: CDR1 MNHNS, CDR2 SASEGT. In DNA form, the CDR3 reads TGTGCCAGCAGTGAAAAACGGACTAGCGGGGGGGCGTACCAAGAGACCCAGTACTTC. As protein: CASSEKRTSGGAYQETQYF.

This clone turned up a few times. This chain uses TRBV12-3 or TRBV12-4 with TRBJ1-3, with D unclear. The V and J ends lost 7 bases and 4 bases respectively, with 8 bases between them. CDR3 size: 12 residues. For the CDR3, the DNA is TGTGCCAGCATTCTACGGGGAAACACCATATATTTT. Translating it yields CASILRGNTIYF.

The chain carries TRBV9 and TRBJ1-6; the D is unclear. Trimming shortened V by 2 bases and J by 0 bases, and 9 bases separated the two germline ends. The length of the CDR3 is 16 residues. Germline CDR1 and CDR2: SGDLS and YYNGEE. This chain's CDR3 is CASSVSTSSYNSPLHF. The DNA for the CDR3 is TGTGCCAGCAGCGTGTCCACGAGCTCCTATAATTCACCCCTCCACTTT.

By share, this clone ranks as medium-sized. V is TRBV6-6 and J is TRBJ2-2, with D possibly TRBD1 on 6 matching bases. This CDR3 region has 11 residues. Germline V gene sequence: CDR1 MNHNY, CDR2 SVGAGI (reference sequence). The ends were cut back, 5 bases at V and 10 bases at J, with 8 bases in the middle. CDR3 region: CASSTGLELFF. The CDR3 DNA follows: TGTGCCAGCAGTACAGGGTTGGAGCTGTTTTTT.

This clone was recorded a few times. This chain uses TRBV19 with TRBJ1-5; D unresolved. The CDR3 has 15 amino acids. In germline, CDR1 is LNHDA, CDR2 SQIVND (reference sequence). V lost 0 bases to trimming and J lost 0 bases, with 6 bases between them. The CDR3: CASSIEPHSNQPQHF. The CDR3 DNA reads TGTGCCAGTAGTATAGAGCCACATAGCAATCAGCCCCAGCATTTT.

The CDR3 loop reads CAVGQGVGGYTF. The CDR3 bases are TGTGCCGTTGGACAGGGTGTCGGCGGCTACACCTTC. V is TRBV10-3 and J is TRBJ1-2, with 8 bases that match TRBD1. In germline, CDR1 is ENHRY, CDR2 SYGVKD. Unmatched junction bases numbered 10, after V lost 11 bases and J lost 8 bases. The CDR3 runs 12 residues.

This CDR3 is CASSLGTSGGEQETQYF. In DNA, the CDR3 is TGTGCCAGCAGCTTAGGGACTAGCGGGGGGGAGCAAGAGACCCAGTACTTC. V gene TRBV7-2 combines with J gene TRBJ2-5; TRBD2 matches 15 bases. The V and J ends lost 1 base and 2 bases, in that order; junction bases with no gene match: 2. The CDR3 covers 17 residues. Germline loops: CDR1 SGHTA, CDR2 FQGNSA.